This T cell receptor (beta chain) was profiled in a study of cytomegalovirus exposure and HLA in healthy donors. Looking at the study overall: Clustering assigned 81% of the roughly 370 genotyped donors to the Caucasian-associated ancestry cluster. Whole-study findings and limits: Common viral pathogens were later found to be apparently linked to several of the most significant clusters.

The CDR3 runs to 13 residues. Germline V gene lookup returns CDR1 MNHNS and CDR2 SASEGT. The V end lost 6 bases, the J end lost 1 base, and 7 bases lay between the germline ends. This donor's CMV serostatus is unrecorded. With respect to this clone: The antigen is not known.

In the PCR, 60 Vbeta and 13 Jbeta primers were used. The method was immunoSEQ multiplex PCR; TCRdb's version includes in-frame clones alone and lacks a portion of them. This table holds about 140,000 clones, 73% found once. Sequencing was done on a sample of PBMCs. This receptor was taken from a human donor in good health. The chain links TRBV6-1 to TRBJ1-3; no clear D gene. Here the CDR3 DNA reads TGTGCCAGCAGACAGTTATCTGGAAACACCATATATTTT. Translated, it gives CASRQLSGNTIYF.